Listed here are 29 T cell receptor beta chains from one sample, sequenced in a study of beta chain bispecific antibodies for T cell cancers. General study results and limits: Normal T cells contributed less of the targeted TRBV signal than the leukemia cells did.

Their antigens are not known. Blood mononuclear cells were expanded for 2 to 3 days using either OKT3 anti-CD3 antibody or CD3/CD28 beads. MiXCR was run by TCRdb on the 5' RACE reads, yielding one entry per CDR3 protein. The sample contains tens of thousands of distinct CDR3 sequences, under 3% of which appear only once. What was sequenced was healthy donor T cells cultured with leukemia cells. Receptor source: a human donor in good health. Some clones in this sample may be carry-over from other donors' samples.

This clonotype appeared many times. V gene TRBV7-9 combines with J gene TRBJ2-3; 8 bases are shared with TRBD2. This CDR3 comprises 16 residues. The trim removed 2 bases at V and 2 bases at J, leaving 6 bases unmatched. Germline CDR1 SEHNR, CDR2 FQNEAQ (reference sequence). The CDR3 reads CASSLMGGGLTDTQYF. The CDR3 nucleotides read TGTGCCAGCAGCTTAATGGGCGGGGGGCTCACAGATACGCAGTATTTT.

This clonotype was seen repeatedly, ten times or more. The rearrangement joins TRBV3-1 to TRBJ1-2, with 12 positions matching TRBD1. Per germline, CDR1 LGHDT and CDR2 YNNKEL (reference sequence). The CDR3 loop spans 15 amino acids. The V segment lost 2 bases and the J segment 8 bases; nucleotides outside the gene matches: 6. Here the CDR3 reads CASSQPGQGAQGYTF. Written as DNA, the CDR3 is TGTGCCAGCAGCCAACCGGGACAGGGGGCGCAAGGCTACACCTTC.

This clonotype ranks as medium-sized. The gene calls are TRBV10-3 and TRBJ2-2, with 7 bases fitting TRBD1. Germline CDR1 and CDR2: ENHRY and SYGVKD. The CDR3 totals 16 residues. V lost 7 bases and J lost 2; bases outside the gene matches: 10. The CDR3 DNA follows: TGTGCCATCACCCCACGAGGGGGCCTAAACACCGGGGAGCTGTTTTTT. This translates into CAITPRGGLNTGELFF.

Notes on this clonotype: The conserved final phenylalanine or tryptophan is absent from the CDR3, which likely points to a read error. The chain uses TRBV20-1 and TRBJ2-7, with TRBD1 identical over 12 bases. J gave up 5 bases and V 5 bases, and 7 bases lay outside the gene matches. Germline-derived CDR1 and CDR2 are DFQATT and SNEGSKA (reference sequence). CDR3 length: 14 residues. The CDR3 DNA is TGCAGTGCTCTCGGGACAGGGGGCTTGGACGAGCAGTACCTC. Its translation is CSALGTGGLDEQYL.

This clonotype was counted ten times or more. V usage is TRBV5-1 and J usage is TRBJ1-1; possibly TRBD1 for D (5 bases). Per the germline V gene, CDR1 is SGHRS and CDR2 is YFSETQ. Trimming pared 4 bases from V and 5 bases from J, leaving 18 bases between. This CDR3 comprises 15 residues. This CDR3 reads CASSRTDWGGTEAFF. Written as DNA, the CDR3 is TGCGCCAGCAGCCGAACCGATTGGGGGGGTACTGAAGCTTTCTTT.

At least ten counts were recorded for this clonotype. The J gene is TRBJ1-1, the V gene TRBV6-5, with D uncertain. The CDR3 has 13 amino acids. Germline V gene sequence: CDR1 MNHEY, CDR2 SVGAGI. Deletions cut 7 bases from V and 1 base from J, with 10 bases between. The CDR3 DNA sequence: TGTGCCAGCACCTTGAGGGCGAACACTGAAGCTTTCTTT. Amino acid sequence: CASTLRANTEAFF.

Ten or more counts support this clonotype. The J gene is TRBJ2-7, the V gene TRBV6-5; D perhaps matches TRBD2 (5 bases). V lost 0 bases, J lost 0 bases, and 9 bases lay in between. Per the germline V gene, CDR1 is MNHEY and CDR2 is SVGAGI. The CDR3 has 15 residues. The CDR3 region is CASSYSRAGSYEQYF. CDR3 nucleotide sequence: TGTGCCAGCAGTTACTCGAGGGCAGGCTCCTACGAGCAGTACTTC.

Notes on this clonotype: Being one base from a much bigger clone, this may be a read error. The rearrangement links TRBV11-2 to TRBJ2-7; 10 bases align to TRBD1. The CDR3 length is 14 residues. From germline, CDR1 is SGHAT and CDR2 FQNNGV. In DNA, the CDR3 is TGTGCCAGCGGCTTAGGGACAGGGGTCTACGAGCAGTACTTC. Its protein is CASGLGTGVYEQYF.

This clonotype was counted ten times or more. The chain joins TRBV7-6 to TRBJ1-2; 9 nucleotides match TRBD1. There are 15 residues in the CDR3. Trimming cost V 5 bases and J 2 bases; bases outside gene matches: 6. CDR1 is SGHVS, CDR2 FNYEAQ, per germline. In DNA form, the CDR3 reads TGTGCCAGCAGCGCGTGGGACAGGGAGAACTATGGCTACACCTTC. The encoded protein is CASSAWDRENYGYTF.

There are many counts of this clonotype. The chain joins TRBV29-1 to TRBJ2-7; no definite D call. Germline V gene data show CDR1 as SQVTM and CDR2 as ANQGSEA. This CDR3 has 13 residues. V was shortened by 0 bases and J by 2 bases, with 8 bases between the two germline ends. Here the CDR3 DNA reads TGCAGCGTTGAAGATCAACAGACCTACGAGCAGTACTTC. Encoded protein: CSVEDQQTYEQYF.

The table lists this clonotype with many counts. The gene calls are TRBV5-1 and TRBJ1-1; D gene uncertain. The CDR3 runs 11 residues. The germline V and J ends were trimmed by 0 bases and 7 bases, with 4 bases remaining between them. Germline V lookup: CDR1 SGHRS, CDR2 YFSETQ. The CDR3 loop is CASSLGDEAFF. The DNA of the CDR3 is TGCGCCAGCAGCTTGGGAGATGAAGCTTTCTTT. Full variable domain (outside the CDR3, taken from reference TRBV5-1 and TRBJ1-1): KAGVTQTPRYLIKTRGQQVTLSCSPISGHRSVSWYQQTPGQGLQFLFEYFSETQRNKGNFPGRFSGRQFSNSRSEMNVSTLELGDSALYLCASSLGDEAFFGQGTRLTVV.

The gene calls are TRBV7-3 and TRBJ2-1; perhaps D is TRBD1 or TRBD2 (5 bases each). The CDR3 contains 15 residues. Per germline, CDR1 SGHTA and CDR2 FQGTGA. Trimming removed 6 bases from V and 7 bases from J, with 19 bases in between. CDR3 in DNA: TGTGCCAGCAGTCTGGGACCTCAAAGGAGTAATGAGCAGTTCTTC. Protein: CASSLGPQRSNEQFF.

This clonotype was counted at least ten times. This chain connects TRBV5-1 to TRBJ2-5, with 7 bases fitting TRBD2. V gave up 0 bases and J gave up 4 bases; unmatched junction bases: 12. The CDR3 length is 17 residues. Germline V lookup: CDR1 SGHRS, CDR2 YFSETQ. The CDR3 nucleotides are TGCGCCAGCAGCTTGGCGCTAGCGGCCGGGTCGTTAGAGACCCAGTACTTC. Protein sequence: CASSLALAAGSLETQYF.

The gene calls are TRBV5-4 and TRBJ1-6; D is unresolved. The CDR3 consists of 14 residues. The V end lost 4 bases, the J end lost 7 bases, and 12 bases lay between the germline ends. Per germline, CDR1 SGHNT and CDR2 YYREEE (reference sequence). For the CDR3, the DNA is TGTGCCAGCAGCGGAACGTGGGCAAATTCACCCCTCCACTTT. It specifies CASSGTWANSPLHF.

This clonotype was observed a handful of times. DNA for the CDR3: TGTGCCAGTACCCCTGGGGCGGGACAGGGGGCTCCGGCGCGCACTGAAGCTTTCTTT. Protein product: CASTPGAGQGAPARTEAFF. The V gene is TRBV19, the J gene TRBJ1-1, with TRBD1 identical over 12 bases. The CDR3 contains 19 residues. The trim removed 7 bases at V and 4 bases at J, leaving 19 bases unmatched. The germline V gene encodes CDR1 LNHDA and CDR2 SQIVND (reference sequence).

At least ten counts were recorded for this clonotype. The chain uses TRBV12-3 or TRBV12-4 and TRBJ1-1; D uncertain. The CDR3 length is 14 residues. Trimming took off 1 base at V and 2 bases at J, with 8 bases between the two ends. The CDR3 reads CASSLVEENTEAFF. The CDR3 DNA sequence: TGTGCCAGCAGTTTAGTTGAGGAAAACACTGAAGCTTTCTTT.

The table lists this clonotype with many counts. In DNA form, the CDR3 reads TGTGCCAGCAGCCAAGGGACAGGGTTAAACGAGCAGTACTTC. Translating it yields CASSQGTGLNEQYF. J is TRBJ2-7 and V is TRBV3-1, with 8 bases lining up with TRBD1. The CDR3 contains 14 residues. V lost 1 base to trimming and J lost 5 bases; unmatched junction nucleotides: 4. Germline lookup yields CDR1 LGHDT and CDR2 YNNKEL (reference sequence).

By sample share, this clonotype is medium-sized. The genes are TRBV27 and TRBJ2-7; TRBD2 agrees at 9 bases. CDR3 length: 15 amino acids. The V gene end was trimmed by 6 bases and the J gene end by 3 bases; junction bases not matched to a gene: 9. Germline V lookup: CDR1 MNHEY, CDR2 SMNVEV (reference sequence). CDR3 in amino acids: CASRSGLAFIYEQYF. As DNA, the CDR3 is TGTGCCAGCAGGTCGGGACTAGCTTTCATCTACGAGCAGTACTTC.

J is TRBJ1-1 and V is TRBV29-1; D remains ambiguous. V lost 5 bases and J lost 7, with 14 bases in between. The germline CDR1 and CDR2 sequences are SQVTM and ANQGSEA. The CDR3 sequence is 12 residues long. The CDR3 loop is CSVLGPGREAFF. In DNA form, the CDR3 reads TGCAGCGTTTTAGGGCCCGGACGTGAAGCTTTCTTT.

This clonotype came up many times. The rearrangement uses TRBV12-3 or TRBV12-4 and TRBJ1-2; TRBD1 agrees at 8 bases. The ends lost 4 bases at V and 11 bases at J; junction bases unmatched: 12. The CDR3 has 14 amino acids. The DNA of the CDR3 is TGTGCCAGCAGTTCGATGACAGGGGATTGGCTTTACACCTTC. Protein sequence: CASSSMTGDWLYTF.

This clonotype was observed at least ten times. This chain uses TRBV12-3 or TRBV12-4 with TRBJ1-5; D gene ambiguous. The CDR3 has 13 residues. The V end lost 2 bases, the J end lost 10 bases, and 12 bases lay between the germline ends. CDR3 DNA sequence: TGTGCCAGCAGTTTACCCCCTAGTCAACCCCAGCATTTT. Amino acid sequence: CASSLPPSQPQHF.

This clonotype has more than one count but fewer than ten. The chain combines TRBV19 with TRBJ1-5; no clear D. The V gene lost 7 bases and the J gene lost 6 bases, with 10 bases spanning the gap. The CDR3 has 12 amino acids. Germline CDR1 LNHDA, CDR2 SQIVND (reference sequence). The chain's CDR3 is CASKAGGQPQHF. CDR3 nucleotide sequence: TGTGCCAGTAAGGCCGGCGGTCAGCCCCAGCATTTT.

The table lists this clonotype with many counts. V and J are TRBV11-2 and TRBJ2-3; D gene unclear. CDR1 and CDR2 from the germline V gene are SGHAT and FQNNGV. Trimming stripped 5 bases from V and 2 bases from J, with 23 bases between. The CDR3 covers 18 residues. CDR3 protein: CASSLGPQIEGPTDTQYF. The CDR3 region has the DNA TGTGCCAGCAGCCTAGGGCCCCAGATAGAAGGCCCCACAGATACGCAGTATTTT.

The table lists this clonotype with many counts. In DNA, the CDR3 is TGCAGTGCTAGAGATCCCAGCGGGGGGGTACGCCAAGAGACCCAGTACTTC. Encoded protein: CSARDPSGGVRQETQYF. The V gene is TRBV20-1, the J gene TRBJ2-5, with 10 positions matching TRBD2. V was clipped by 0 bases and J by 1 base; unmatched bases: 8. The CDR3 extends over 17 amino acids. Germline V gives CDR1 DFQATT, CDR2 SNEGSKA (reference sequence).

As concerns this clonotype: A much larger clone lies one base from this, so it may be a read error. The chain carries TRBV5-1 and TRBJ2-1; D unresolved. The CDR3 is made up of 12 amino acids. Germline assignment: CDR1 SGHRS and CDR2 YFSETQ. The CDR3 nucleotides are TGCGCCAGCAGCTCGAATTACAATGGGCAGTTCTTC. Its translation is CASSSNYNGQFF.

This chain connects TRBV19 to TRBJ1-6; no clear D. The CDR3 has 14 amino acids. Trimming removed 3 bases at V and 7 bases at J, with 10 bases between. Germline V gene sequence: CDR1 LNHDA, CDR2 SQIVND (reference sequence). In DNA, the CDR3 is TGTGCCAGTAGTATCGAGGGTCGGAATTCACCCCTCCACTTT. Its protein is CASSIEGRNSPLHF.

In this sample, this clonotype turned up a few times. CDR3 DNA sequence: TGTGCCTGGAGTGTCCCCGGGACAGAGAATCAGCCCCAGCATTTT. This gives the protein CAWSVPGTENQPQHF. The genes are TRBV30 and TRBJ1-5, with 7 bases aligning to TRBD1. Germline trimming cut 0 bases from V and 4 bases from J; bases unmatched to any gene: 6. The CDR3 spans 15 residues. Per germline, CDR1 GTSNPN and CDR2 SVGIG (reference sequence).

The genes are TRBV18 and TRBJ1-5, with a tentative D call TRBD1 (5 bases). CDR1 is KGHSH and CDR2 is LQKENI in the germline V gene. The length of the CDR3 is 13 residues. The V end lost 6 bases, the J end lost 5 bases, and 11 bases lay between the germline ends. The CDR3: CASSGGVDQPQHF. CDR3 DNA: TGTGCCAGCTCTGGGGGGGTAGATCAGCCCCAGCATTTT. The variable domain in full, completed from reference TRBV18 and TRBJ1-5, reads NAGVMQNPRHLVRRRGQEARLRCSPMKGHSHVYWYRQLPEEGLKFMVYLQKENIIDESGMPKERFSAEFPKEGPSILRIQQVVRGDSAAYFCASSGGVDQPQHFGDGTRLSIL.

This clonotype was counted at least ten times. The J gene is TRBJ2-3, the V gene TRBV7-9; 13 positions agree with TRBD2. Germline V CDR1 and CDR2: SEHNR, FQNEAQ (reference sequence). The CDR3 extends over 17 amino acids. J lost 0 bases, V lost 5 bases, and 5 bases had no gene match. Here the CDR3 DNA reads TGTGCCAGCAGCATACTGACTAGCGGGGGGAGCACAGATACGCAGTATTTT. Its translation: CASSILTSGGSTDTQYF.